A single sample is the source of the 10 T cell receptor beta chains below, sequenced in a study of T cell responses to AZD1222 COVID-19 vaccine. This table comes from immunoSEQ multiplex PCR, and its TCRdb copy is limited to in-frame clones, with some not included. The repertoire includes about 110,000 clones, roughly 87% of them detected once, and about 1.2% sits in the top ten. Sequencing used peripheral blood, obtained on day 0 of AZD1222 vaccination. All receptors come from an adult in good health.

The genes are TRBV19 and TRBJ1-4, with D hard to call. CDR1 LNHDA and CDR2 SQIVND come from the germline V gene (reference sequence). V was cut by 4 bases and J by 8 bases, with 14 bases left in between. The CDR3 has 14 residues. CDR3 nucleotide sequence: TGTGCCAGTAGTACCCCGCCGGCCACCGAAAAACTGTTTTTT. This translates into CASSTPPATEKLFF.

This chain uses TRBV7-2 with TRBJ1-2, with 7 positions matching TRBD1. Germline loops: CDR1 SGHTA, CDR2 FQGNSA. The V segment lost 0 bases and the J segment 10 bases; nucleotides outside the gene matches: 5. The length of the CDR3 is 13 residues. The CDR3 DNA is TGTGCCAGCAGCTTAGCGTCAAGGGGGCCCTACACCTTC. It codes for CASSLASRGPYTF.

The V and J genes are TRBV7-9 and TRBJ2-3; 8 positions agree with TRBD2. The CDR3 is 16 amino acids. V trimming: 5 bases; J trimming: 4 bases; junction bases outside the gene matches: 11. Germline CDR1 reads SEHNR; CDR2 reads FQNEAQ (reference sequence). CDR3 sequence reads: CASSPGTSVLPDTQYF. The DNA for the CDR3 is TGTGCCAGCAGCCCTGGGACTAGTGTTTTACCAGATACGCAGTATTTT.

CDR3 in DNA: TGTGCCATCAGCAGGGGGGAAGGACAGCCCCAGCATTTT. Its protein product is CAISRGEGQPQHF. This chain links TRBV10-3 with TRBJ1-5, with 7 bases that match TRBD1. The trim removed 6 bases at V and 7 bases at J, leaving 6 bases unmatched. The CDR3 totals 13 residues. Germline CDR1 reads ENHRY; CDR2 reads SYGVKD.

This clone occurred once. The chain couples TRBV5-6 to TRBJ2-5, with 8 bases identical to TRBD2. Germline values: CDR1 SGHDT, CDR2 YYEEEE. The CDR3 contains 16 residues. V lost 2 bases to trimming and J lost 0 bases; unmatched junction nucleotides: 6. CDR3 nucleotides: TGTGCCAGCAGCTTTACTAGCGGCGATTACCAAGAGACCCAGTACTTC. It is translated as CASSFTSGDYQETQYF.

The chain is built from TRBV2 and TRBJ2-7, with 15 bases lining up with TRBD2. J gave up 6 bases and V 7 bases, and 16 bases lay outside the gene matches. This CDR3 is 18 amino acids long. CDR1 and CDR2 from the germline V gene are SNHLY and FYNNEI. The chain's CDR3 is CASIPWTSGGGLRGEQYF. The CDR3, as DNA: TGTGCCAGCATCCCTTGGACTAGCGGGGGGGGACTACGTGGCGAGCAGTACTTC.

This chain uses TRBV14 with TRBJ2-3; 13 bases are shared with TRBD2. V was pared by 4 bases and J by 5 bases, with 3 bases of the junction left unmatched. Germline V gene lookup returns CDR1 SGHDN and CDR2 FVKESK. There are 15 residues in the CDR3. The chain's CDR3 is CASSPLAGGRDTQYF. Here the CDR3 DNA reads TGTGCCAGCAGCCCACTAGCGGGGGGGCGAGATACGCAGTATTTT.

In nucleotides, the CDR3 is TGCAGCGGTGGGACAGGGAATGGCTACACCTTC. This translates into CSGGTGNGYTF. The chain employs TRBV29-1 and TRBJ1-2; 9 nucleotides match TRBD1. The CDR3 contains 11 residues. V shed 7 bases, J shed 6 bases, and the junction held 3 bases outside the gene matches. Germline CDR1 is SQVTM and CDR2 is ANQGSEA.

This clone was observed a single time. This rearrangement joins TRBV6-5 to TRBJ1-5, with no clear D. The CDR3 length is 15 residues. V gave up 0 bases and J gave up 1 base, with 7 bases separating them. CDR1 and CDR2 from the germline V gene are MNHEY and SVGAGI. The DNA for the CDR3 is TGTGCCAGCAGTTACTCACCGGGGAGCAATCAGCCCCAGCATTTT. Translating it yields CASSYSPGSNQPQHF.

V is TRBV3-1 (or the pseudogene TRBV3-2) and J is TRBJ2-2, with D tentatively TRBD1 (6 bases). The germline V and J ends were trimmed by 5 bases and 6 bases, with 10 bases remaining between them. Looked up from germline, CDR1 is LGHDT and CDR2 is YNNKEL (reference sequence). There are 13 residues in the CDR3. Here the CDR3 reads CASSSGVPGELFF. CDR3 nucleotide sequence: TGTGCCAGCAGCTCAGGGGTTCCCGGGGAGCTGTTTTTT.